This is a list of T cell receptor beta chains from one sample in a study of OX40 agonist ivuxolimab in advanced cancers. Clones were read by immunoSEQ multiplex PCR, and TCRdb kept only the in-frame ones, dropping some. The sample lists 35,000 to 45,000 clones; roughly 83% were seen once. Sequencing used CD4+ or CD8+ T cells sorted from blood, obtained in a trial of the OX40 agonist ivuxolimab. The origin of the receptors is an adult with an advanced solid tumor such as melanoma, head and neck, liver or kidney cancer. The CDR3 runs from the conserved cysteine through the conserved F or W. A D gene is named only where the DNA matches it firmly. Clone size is stated in some rows and not others, as once, few, many or a class when expanded.

d_gene	v_gene	j_gene	abundance	CDR3nt	CDR3aa
TRBD2	TRBV9	TRBJ2-7	-	TGTGCCAGCAGCGTAGTGATGCGGGGGAACTACGAGCAGTACTTC	CASSVVMRGNYEQYF
-	TRBV2	TRBJ1-2	once	TGTGCCAGCAGTGAAGGGGGTGGCTACACCTTC	CASSEGGGYTF
TRBD2	TRBV6-5	TRBJ2-7	-	TGTGCCAGCAGTTACGGGGCTAGCGGGTCCTACGAGCAGTACTTC	CASSYGASGSYEQYF
TRBD1	TRBV15	TRBJ1-2	-	TGTGCCACCAGCAGAGATGGGGCAGGGGGCGGGTATGGCTACACCTTC	CATSRDGAGGGYGYTF
-	TRBV6-1	TRBJ1-2	-	TGTGCCAGCAGTTGGTTGCCCTATGGCTACACCTTC	CASSWLPYGYTF
TRBD1	TRBV14	TRBJ1-2	few	TGTGCCAGCAGCCAAGTTACAGGGGAATACTATGGCTACACCTTC	CASSQVTGEYYGYTF
TRBD1	TRBV19	TRBJ2-6	-	TGTGCCAGTAGTATCGGGACAGGGGGGCAGGCTTTC	CASSIGTGGQAF
-	TRBV5-4	TRBJ2-2	-	TGTGCCACCAAGATGTATTATGGGAACACCGGGGAGCTGTTTTTT	CATKMYYGNTGELFF
-	TRBV6-5	TRBJ1-3	-	TGTGCCAGCAGTCTAGACAGGAACTCTGGAAACACCATATATTTT	CASSLDRNSGNTIYF
TRBD1	TRBV28	TRBJ2-7	-	TGTGCCAGCAGTCCATGGGACAGCTACGAGCAGTACTTC	CASSPWDSYEQYF
-	TRBV2	TRBJ2-3	-	TGTGCCAGCAGTGGGTCGGTACAAGGGAGCACAGATACGCAGTATTTT	CASSGSVQGSTDTQYF
TRBD2	TRBV5-1	TRBJ2-2	-	TGCGCCAGCAGCTCCCCCTCCGGCGAGCGGGGGGGTTCGACCACCGGGGAGCTGTTTTTT	CASSSPSGERGGSTTGELFF
TRBD1	TRBV5-1	TRBJ2-1	-	TGCGCCAGTTACCCCGGGACAGGGGTCTACAATGAGCAGTTCTTC	CASYPGTGVYNEQFF
TRBD2	TRBV7-3	TRBJ2-7	once	TGTGCCAGCAGTCACGGACTAGCGGGGTCCGAGCAGTACTTC	CASSHGLAGSEQYF
TRBD2	TRBV2	TRBJ2-3	-	TGTGCCAGCAGTGCCGGACTAGCGGTTATTTCGAATACGCAGTATTTT	CASSAGLAVISNTQYF
-	TRBV4-2	TRBJ2-1	once	TGTGCCAGCAGCCAAGACGTGGGGGGTGGCAGTGAGCAGTTCTTC	CASSQDVGGGSEQFF
-	TRBV7-3	TRBJ2-2	-	TGTGCCAGCAGCTTCTCGGGGGGCCTCCCCGGGGAGCTGTTTTTT	CASSFSGGLPGELFF
-	TRBV6-4	TRBJ2-1	-	TGTGCCAGCAGTGATAAGTTGGGCAATGAGCAGTTCTTC	CASSDKLGNEQFF
-	TRBV5-4	TRBJ2-7	-	TGTGCCAGCAGCTTGGTCCTCACCAACACAGGGCACGAGCAGTACTTC	CASSLVLTNTGHEQYF
-	TRBV7-9	TRBJ1-2	-	TGTGCCAGCAGCTCCCCCCAGACGGATAACTATGGCTACACCTTC	CASSSPQTDNYGYTF
-	TRBV6-1	TRBJ1-1	-	TGTGCCAGCAGTGAAGGGTTCGGGGGGCCCACTGAAGCTTTCTTT	CASSEGFGGPTEAFF
-	TRBV28	TRBJ1-5	-	TGTGCCAGCAGTTTGGGGGGGCATGGCAATCAGCCCCAGCATTTT	CASSLGGHGNQPQHF
TRBD2	TRBV6-1	TRBJ2-1	once	TGTGCCAGCAGTGTGCCCCCCGCGGGAGGAGGGGACAATGAGCAGTTCTTC	CASSVPPAGGGDNEQFF